The 22 T cell receptor beta chains in this list originate from one sample, sequenced in a study of CD8 T cells in Susac syndrome. Reverse transcription of roughly 0.5 to 1 ug RNA used random hexamers. From the immunoSEQ multiplex PCR reads, TCRdb called clonotypes with MiXCR, one entry per CDR3 protein. The sample has approximately 120,000 distinct CDR3 sequences; about 90% are singletons. Material: CD8+ T cells from PBMCs. The receptors shown here come from a human donor with multiple sclerosis.

This clonotype appeared a single time. The J gene is TRBJ2-1, the V gene TRBV7-9; D is undetermined. Germline loops: CDR1 SEHNR, CDR2 FQNEAQ (reference sequence). With 5 bases removed from V and 0 bases from J, the gap between germline ends came to 14 bases. The CDR3 totals 16 residues. CDR3 in DNA: TGTGCCAGCAGCCCTGACTTAGATGGCTCCTACAATGAGCAGTTCTTC. This translates into CASSPDLDGSYNEQFF.

This sequence joins TRBV27 and TRBJ1-1, with 8 bases aligning to TRBD1. The CDR3 totals 17 residues. CDR1 is MNHEY and CDR2 is SMNVEV in the germline V gene (reference sequence). Unmatched junction bases numbered 9, after V lost 3 bases and J lost 0 bases. The CDR3 DNA is TGTGCCAGCAGTTTTCGGCCGGGACAGGTAATGAACACTGAAGCTTTCTTT. It specifies CASSFRPGQVMNTEAFF.

The rearrangement links TRBV19 to TRBJ2-5, with TRBD2 matching 10 bases. The V and J ends lost 11 bases and 1 base, in that order; junction bases with no gene match: 16. This CDR3 region has 17 residues. From germline, CDR1 is LNHDA and CDR2 SQIVND (reference sequence). The CDR3 is CALREGLARVVQETQYF. CDR3 in DNA: TGTGCCTTAAGAGAGGGACTAGCGAGGGTTGTCCAAGAGACCCAGTACTTC.

The chain recombines TRBV19 with TRBJ1-1; D ambiguous. Germline CDR1 reads LNHDA; CDR2 reads SQIVND (reference sequence). The CDR3 has 13 amino acids. The V gene lost 2 bases and the J gene lost 1 base, with 5 bases spanning the gap. CDR3 loop: CASSILQNTEAFF. CDR3 coding DNA: TGTGCCAGTAGTATACTACAGAACACTGAAGCTTTCTTT.

The sample holds one count of this clonotype. J is TRBJ1-2 and V is TRBV2; unclear D gene. Germline V lookup: CDR1 SNHLY, CDR2 FYNNEI. V dropped 5 bases and J dropped 0 bases, with 7 bases sitting between them. The CDR3 totals 13 residues. CDR3 amino acids: CASSPLANYGYTF. The CDR3 nucleotides are TGTGCCAGCAGTCCCCTCGCTAACTATGGCTACACCTTC.

V and J are TRBV2 and TRBJ2-3, with unresolved D. Between the trimmed V and J ends, which lost 7 bases and 2 bases, there was a span of 10 bases. The CDR3 has 13 amino acids. The germline V gene encodes CDR1 SNHLY and CDR2 FYNNEI. In nucleotides, the CDR3 is TGTGCCAGCACCGATATACTCACAGATACGCAGTATTTT. Protein product: CASTDILTDTQYF.

V and J are TRBV13 and TRBJ2-7; perhaps TRBD2 as D (6 bases). The CDR3 runs 14 residues. Germline V lookup: CDR1 PRHDT, CDR2 FYEKMQ (reference sequence). Trimming shortened V by 5 bases and J by 9 bases, and 20 bases separated the two germline ends. The CDR3 DNA sequence: TGTGCCAGCAGCGCCCGGGGCCGGGAGAGGGGGCAGTACTTC. Translation: CASSARGRERGQYF. The variable domain in full, with the rest retrieved from reference TRBV13 and TRBJ2-7, is AAGVIQSPRHLIKEKRETATLKCYPIPRHDTVYWYQQGPGQDPQFLISFYEKMQSDKGSIPDRFSAQQFSDYHSELNMSSLELGDSALYFCASSARGRERGQYFGPGTRLTVT.

V gene TRBV6-5 combines with J gene TRBJ2-7; 9 bases are a match to TRBD2. The J segment lost 4 bases and the V segment lost 10 bases, leaving 5 bases of the junction unmatched. Germline V CDR1 and CDR2: MNHEY, SVGAGI. The CDR3 totals 12 residues. The CDR3: CATTSGVYEQYF. In nucleotides, the CDR3 is TGTGCCACGACTAGCGGAGTTTACGAGCAGTACTTC.

This clonotype occurred once. The J gene is TRBJ2-7, the V gene TRBV5-4; the D gene is possibly TRBD2 (5 bases). Germline V gene sequence: CDR1 SGHNT, CDR2 YYREEE (reference sequence). CDR3 size: 13 residues. The V and J ends lost 2 bases and 5 bases respectively, with 11 bases between them. CDR3 region: CASSFDNGDEQYF. CDR3 coding DNA: TGTGCCAGCAGCTTCGATAACGGGGACGAGCAGTACTTC.

The chain joins TRBV28 to TRBJ1-5; unclear D gene. Per germline, CDR1 MDHEN and CDR2 SYDVKM. The CDR3 has 12 amino acids. The V end was cut by 0 bases, the J end by 6 bases, with 3 bases between. CDR3 sequence (DNA): TGTGCCAGCAGTTTATGGGGTCAGCCCCAGCATTTT. As protein: CASSLWGQPQHF.

CDR3 nucleotides: TGTGCCTCCTCGGTAGGGGGAGCTAACTATGGCTACACCTTC. Amino acid sequence: CASSVGGANYGYTF. This sequence joins TRBV15 and TRBJ1-2, with D possibly being TRBD1 (6 bases). This CDR3 region has 14 residues. Germline CDR1 is LNHNV and CDR2 is YYDKDF (reference sequence). Trimming pared 11 bases from V and 0 bases from J, leaving 16 bases between.

The J gene is TRBJ2-7, the V gene TRBV28, with D hard to call. V was cut by 3 bases and J by 6 bases, with 15 bases left in between. Germline V lookup: CDR1 MDHEN, CDR2 SYDVKM. CDR3 length equals 14 residues. The CDR3 spells CASSFRQNVAEQYF. The DNA of the CDR3 is TGTGCCAGCAGTTTTCGACAAAACGTCGCCGAGCAGTACTTC.

The genes are TRBV6-1 and TRBJ1-3; D is unclear. The V and J ends lost 7 bases and 0 bases respectively, with 10 bases between them. The CDR3 is made up of 14 amino acids. Germline V CDR1 and CDR2: MNHNS, SASEGT. As DNA, the CDR3 is TGTGCCAGCACTGGAAAGGACTCTGGAAACACCATATATTTT. This sequence encodes CASTGKDSGNTIYF.

This clonotype was seen just once. The chain uses TRBV13 and TRBJ2-7; D not resolved. The germline gives CDR1 PRHDT, CDR2 FYEKMQ (reference sequence). This CDR3 has 12 residues. Trimming removed 8 bases at V and 1 base at J, with 9 bases between. CDR3 in DNA: TGTGCCAGCGGAGACCGTTCCTACGAGCAGTACTTC. Translated: CASGDRSYEQYF.

The gene calls are TRBV4-2 and TRBJ2-7; D possibly corresponds to TRBD2 (6 bases). CDR3 size: 15 residues. Germline-derived CDR1 and CDR2 are LGHNA and YNFKEQ. V was trimmed by 0 bases and J by 4 bases, leaving 13 bases between them. The CDR3 spells CASSQDTGALYEQYF. The CDR3 coding sequence is TGTGCCAGCAGCCAAGATACGGGAGCTCTGTACGAGCAGTACTTC.

As DNA, the CDR3 is TGTGCCAGCAGTTGGATTTCGGGGGAGCTGTTTTTT. Translating it yields CASSWISGELFF. The V and J genes are TRBV7-2 and TRBJ2-2; D is unclear. The CDR3 contains 12 residues. Germline-derived CDR1 and CDR2 are SGHTA and FQGNSA. V was trimmed by 6 bases and J by 8 bases, leaving 10 bases between them.

The chain recombines TRBV20-1 with TRBJ2-1; weak D call: TRBD2 (5 bases). The length of the CDR3 is 10 residues. Trimming pared 8 bases from V and 4 bases from J, leaving 6 bases between. Germline CDR1 and CDR2: DFQATT and SNEGSKA (reference sequence). The CDR3 loop is CSSGYNEQFF. The CDR3 region has the DNA TGCAGTAGCGGTTACAATGAGCAGTTCTTC.

The CDR3 DNA sequence: TGTGCCAGTAGTACCAGGGGATTCCTGAAAGCTTTCTTT. Translating it yields CASSTRGFLKAFF. V and J are TRBV19 and TRBJ1-1, with D possibly matching TRBD1 (6 bases). The germline V and J ends were trimmed by 4 bases and 9 bases, with 15 bases remaining between them. This CDR3 is built from 13 residues. The V gene's germline CDR1 is LNHDA and CDR2 SQIVND (reference sequence).

The chain uses TRBV7-9 and TRBJ2-7; maybe TRBD1 (6 bases). This CDR3 spans 17 amino acids. Germline CDR1 SEHNR, CDR2 FQNEAQ (reference sequence). Trimming pared 5 bases from V and 7 bases from J, leaving 27 bases between. The CDR3: CASSHTSTGKAAYEQYF. The CDR3 region has the DNA TGTGCCAGCAGCCACACCTCCACAGGGAAGGCAGCGTATGAGCAGTACTTC. Full variable domain (missing parts from reference TRBV7-9 and TRBJ2-7): DTGVSQNPRHKITKRGQNVTFRCDPISEHNRLYWYRQTLGQGPEFLTYFQNEAQLEKSRLLSDRFSAERPKGSFSTLEIQRTEQGDSAMYLCASSHTSTGKAAYEQYFGPGTRLTVT.

The genes are TRBV6-5 and TRBJ1-5; D gene ambiguous. Per the germline V gene, CDR1 is MNHEY and CDR2 is SVGAGI. The CDR3 is made up of 14 amino acids. The germline V and J ends were trimmed by 1 base and 5 bases, with 9 bases remaining between them. The CDR3 DNA is TGTGCCAGCAGTTACTTCGCTGGGGATCAGCCCCAGCATTTT. It translates to CASSYFAGDQPQHF.

The chain couples TRBV16 to TRBJ1-5, with 7 nucleotides matching TRBD1. CDR1 is KGHSY and CDR2 is FQNENV in the germline V gene. V dropped 0 bases and J dropped 3; count of bases not matched to a gene: 5. The CDR3 loop spans 16 amino acids. The CDR3 is CASSQSSTGVNQPQHF. The CDR3 DNA is TGTGCCAGCAGCCAATCCTCTACAGGGGTCAATCAGCCCCAGCATTTT.

The chain uses TRBV29-1 and TRBJ2-3; 9 positions match TRBD1. CDR3 length equals 14 residues. The germline V gene encodes CDR1 SQVTM and CDR2 ANQGSEA. J lost 3 bases, V lost 6 bases, and 7 bases had no gene match. The CDR3 is CSVAGTGSTDTQYF. DNA for the CDR3: TGCAGCGTGGCCGGGACAGGGAGTACAGATACGCAGTATTTT.